This T cell receptor beta chain was identified during a study of T cells in Graves' hyperthyroidism and ophthalmopathy. Amplified TCR beta CDR3 regions came from RNA transcripts. First-round RT-PCR of the TCR CDR3 relied on the HTBI primer set. MiXCR, applied by TCRdb to the multiplex PCR reads, yields one record per CDR3 protein. The table lists 490,000 or so distinct CDR3 sequences, just under 20% of them singletons. The CDR3 has 17 amino acids. The V end lost 0 bases, the J end lost 2 bases, and 16 bases lay between the germline ends. CDR1 and CDR2 (germline): MNHNS, SASEGT. This TCR was sampled from a man aged 35-49 years with Graves' ophthalmopathy. The sample was blood. This chain connects TRBV6-1 to TRBJ1-2; tentatively, D is TRBD1 (5 bases). For the CDR3, the DNA is TGTGCCAGCAGTGAAGCGCATTTTGGGGCCGCGAACTATGGCTACACCTTC. It encodes CASSEAHFGAANYGYTF.